The text below deals with one T cell receptor beta chain. Its cognate antigen is unknown. What CD8 memory combined were CD45RO+ cells and CCR7-negative CD45RA+ TemRA cells. The CDR3 runs 13 residues. The V and J ends lost 4 bases and 5 bases respectively, with 11 bases between them. The V gene's germline CDR1 is MNHEY and CDR2 SMNVEV (reference sequence). The sample comes from a study of shared clonotypes between healthy human individuals. Looking at the study overall: CD4 naive cells filled three plates per donor, CD4 memory three, CD8 naive two and CD8 memory one.

Study conclusions and caveats: Of the naive CD4 clonotypes, around 5.2% were shared across a handful of donors.

Sorted subsets were amplified in replicate PCRs using approximately 0.2 ug DNA, approximately 30,000 T cell genomes. Profiled with immunoSEQ multiplex PCR; TCRdb holds only in-frame clones, not every one. The sample has approximately 88,000 clones; 68% are singletons. This receptor was taken from a man younger than 40 in good health. J is TRBJ2-5 and V is TRBV27; TRBD1 is a possible D gene (5 bases). Sequencing was performed on memory CD8+ T cells sorted from blood. The subset was: CD45RO+ cells pooled with CCR7-negative TemRA cells. CDR3 sequence (DNA): TGTGCCAGCAGTTCTACGGCAGGGGAGACCCAGTACTTC. The encoded protein is CASSSTAGETQYF.